The 20 T cell receptor beta chains reported below all come from one sample, sequenced in a study of blood T cells in healthy people across ages. Combining a sample-barcoded 5' primer with a J-beta primer mix, a second PCR ran for about 7 to 11 cycles. TCRdb fed the 5' RACE reads into MiXCR, producing one record per CDR3 protein. The table lists 780,000 or so distinct CDR3 sequences, roughly 50% of them singletons. The sample comprised blood. The receptors shown here come from a man aged 80 or over in good health.

The chain employs TRBV28 and TRBJ2-1, with 11 positions matching TRBD2. V shed 4 bases and J 5 bases; nucleotides not matched to a gene: 7. The CDR3 runs to 16 residues. Germline lookup yields CDR1 MDHEN and CDR2 SYDVKM. CDR3: CASSWTRLAGHNEQFF. The CDR3 bases are TGTGCCAGCAGTTGGACCCGACTAGCGGGACACAATGAGCAGTTCTTC.

The chain carries TRBV18 and TRBJ2-7, with D perhaps matching TRBD1 (6 bases). The length of the CDR3 is 15 residues. The germline V gene has CDR1 KGHSH and CDR2 LQKENI. Trimming removed 7 bases from V and 0 bases from J, with 16 bases in between. In nucleotides, the CDR3 is TGTGCCAGCTTACGGACAGACACTAGCTCCTACGAGCAGTACTTC. Translated: CASLRTDTSSYEQYF. Supplemented by reference TRBV18 and TRBJ2-7, the full variable domain reads NAGVMQNPRHLVRRRGQEARLRCSPMKGHSHVYWYRQLPEEGLKFMVYLQKENIIDESGMPKERFSAEFPKEGPSILRIQQVVRGDSAAYFCASLRTDTSSYEQYFGPGTRLTVT.

This clonotype appeared once. The chain has TRBV29-1 and TRBJ2-7; 7 bases fit TRBD1. The CDR3 extends over 12 amino acids. Unmatched junction bases numbered 5, after V lost 2 bases and J lost 7 bases. The V gene's germline CDR1 is SQVTM and CDR2 ANQGSEA. The CDR3 DNA follows: TGCAGCGTTGAACAGGGGGTGATTGAGCAGTACTTC. Its protein is CSVEQGVIEQYF.

This chain joins TRBV27 and TRBJ2-7; the D call may be TRBD1 or TRBD2 (5 bases each). This CDR3 has 16 residues. Trimming shortened V by 3 bases and J by 3 bases, and 18 bases separated the two germline ends. Per the germline V gene, CDR1 is MNHEY and CDR2 is SMNVEV (reference sequence). The CDR3 spells CASSFITRVGVYEQYF. The DNA for the CDR3 is TGTGCCAGCAGTTTCATAACCAGGGTGGGGGTCTACGAGCAGTACTTC.

This chain connects TRBV5-1 to TRBJ2-3, with 10 bases identical to TRBD2. The CDR3 is 15 residues long. The germline V gene encodes CDR1 SGHRS and CDR2 YFSETQ. The V segment lost 4 bases and the J segment 4 bases; nucleotides outside the gene matches: 6. The CDR3, as DNA: TGCGCCAGCAGCCTGACTAGCGGGCAGTCAGATACGCAGTATTTT. Translating it yields CASSLTSGQSDTQYF.

V gene TRBV19 combines with J gene TRBJ1-2, with a weak D call TRBD1 (5 bases). The V end was cut by 4 bases, the J end by 7 bases, with 13 bases between. The CDR3 loop spans 13 amino acids. Germline V CDR1 and CDR2: LNHDA, SQIVND (reference sequence). CDR3 nucleotides: TGTGCCAGTAGTAAGGACACCGCCCGTGGCTACACCTTC. Its protein product is CASSKDTARGYTF.

The count of this clonotype is one. The chain combines TRBV5-1 with TRBJ2-1; 7 nucleotides align to TRBD1. V trimming: 3 bases; J trimming: 5 bases; junction bases outside the gene matches: 2. Germline CDR1 SGHRS, CDR2 YFSETQ. The CDR3 is made up of 13 amino acids. For the CDR3, the DNA is TGCGCCAGCAGCTACAGGGGCGACAATGAGCAGTTCTTC. It specifies CASSYRGDNEQFF. The full variable domain, its missing parts supplied by reference TRBV5-1 and TRBJ2-1, is KAGVTQTPRYLIKTRGQQVTLSCSPISGHRSVSWYQQTPGQGLQFLFEYFSETQRNKGNFPGRFSGRQFSNSRSEMNVSTLELGDSALYLCASSYRGDNEQFFGPGTRLTVL.

V gene TRBV16 combines with J gene TRBJ1-2, with D perhaps matching TRBD1 (5 bases). V lost 0 bases and J 0 bases, leaving 20 bases between the germline ends. In germline, CDR1 is KGHSY, CDR2 FQNENV. This CDR3 has 19 amino acids. CDR3 residues: CASSQSQGPRSGSNYGYTF. As DNA, the CDR3 is TGTGCCAGCAGCCAATCCCAGGGACCACGCTCGGGGTCTAACTATGGCTACACCTTC.

As regards this clonotype: One end of the junction fails to match germline, which may point to a read error. The chain recombines TRBV5-4 with TRBJ2-3, with 8 bases fitting TRBD2. CDR3 length equals 14 residues. CDR1 and CDR2 from the germline V gene are SGHNT and YYREEE (reference sequence). The CDR3 DNA reads as TGTGCCAACAGCTCTAGCGGGCTCACAGATACGCAGTATTTT. Amino acid sequence: CANSSSGLTDTQYF.

V usage is TRBV24-1 and J usage is TRBJ1-5; 10 bases are a match to TRBD1. With 5 bases clipped from V and 3 bases from J, the junction kept 3 bases outside the gene matches. The CDR3 extends over 15 amino acids. Germline values: CDR1 KGHDR, CDR2 SFDVKD. The CDR3 spells CATSGDRGNNQPQHF. The CDR3 DNA reads as TGTGCCACCAGTGGGGACAGGGGTAACAATCAGCCCCAGCATTTT.

There are a few counts of this clonotype. V is TRBV10-3 and J is TRBJ2-1; 7 bases match TRBD2. The J segment lost 9 bases and the V segment lost 2 bases, leaving 7 bases of the junction unmatched. CDR1 is ENHRY and CDR2 is SYGVKD in the germline V gene. This CDR3 comprises 14 residues. CDR3 region: CAISEERTRFEQFF. CDR3 nucleotides: TGTGCCATCAGTGAGGAGAGGACTAGGTTTGAGCAGTTCTTC.

The gene calls are TRBV7-2 and TRBJ1-1; possibly TRBD1 for D (5 bases). With 5 bases removed from V and 1 base from J, the gap between germline ends came to 11 bases. Germline loops: CDR1 SGHTA, CDR2 FQGNSA. The length of the CDR3 is 14 residues. Here the CDR3 DNA reads TGTGCCAGCAGCCCGAGTGGACAGAACACTGAAGCTTTCTTT. It encodes CASSPSGQNTEAFF. Looking up the rest from reference TRBV7-2 and TRBJ1-1 gives the full variable domain: GAGVSQSPSNKVTEKGKDVELRCDPISGHTALYWYRQSLGQGLEFLIYFQGNSAPDKSGLPSDRFSAERTGGSVSTLTIQRTQQEDSAVYLCASSPSGQNTEAFFGQGTRLTVV.

Only one count was recorded for this clonotype. The chain joins TRBV11-2 to TRBJ1-6; possible D gene TRBD1, 6 bases. Germline loops: CDR1 SGHAT, CDR2 FQNNGV. V was clipped by 0 bases and J by 2 bases, with 14 bases between them. The CDR3 totals 18 residues. The CDR3, as DNA: TGTGCCAGCAGCTTAGAGGGGTCGGGGGGCGCCTATAATTCACCCCTCCACTTT. Its translation: CASSLEGSGGAYNSPLHF.

The CDR3 spells CASSPIQAGGYNEQFF. CDR3 nucleotides: TGTGCCAGCAGCCCGATCCAAGCGGGAGGGTACAATGAGCAGTTCTTC. The rearrangement joins TRBV7-3 to TRBJ2-1, with 10 bases identical to TRBD2. The CDR3 is 16 amino acids. The V and J ends lost 5 bases and 4 bases, in that order; junction bases with no gene match: 8. The germline V gene has CDR1 SGHTA and CDR2 FQGTGA.

The chain couples TRBV7-2 to TRBJ2-7; D might be TRBD1 (6 bases). There are 16 residues in the CDR3. V was clipped by 0 bases and J by 0 bases, with 12 bases between them. Looked up from germline, CDR1 is SGHTA and CDR2 is FQGNSA. This CDR3 is CASSLAQGFPSYEQYF. CDR3 DNA: TGTGCCAGCAGCTTAGCGCAGGGGTTCCCCTCCTACGAGCAGTACTTC.

J is TRBJ1-2 and V is TRBV20-1; D is uncertain. CDR1 is DFQATT, CDR2 SNEGSKA, per germline (reference sequence). The CDR3 consists of 13 residues. V was clipped by 2 bases and J by 1 base, with 8 bases between them. CDR3 in DNA: TGCAGTGCTAGATCCAGGAGTAACTATGGCTACACCTTC. It yields the protein CSARSRSNYGYTF.

As concerns this clonotype: A read error is possible here, since a much larger clone lies one base away. V is TRBV29-1 and J is TRBJ2-5; D might be TRBD1 (5 bases). The end of the DNA is better explained by TRBJ2-1, so the J call may be wrong. The germline V gene encodes CDR1 SQVTM and CDR2 ANQGSEA. This CDR3 region has 12 residues. CDR3 bases: TGCAGCGTTGGGCAGGGCCCAGAGACCCAGTTCTTC. This sequence encodes CSVGQGPETQFF.

The chain recombines TRBV12-3 or TRBV12-4 with TRBJ1-2; no clear D gene. The V gene lost 6 bases and the J gene lost 4 bases, with 12 bases spanning the gap. The CDR3 extends over 13 amino acids. The DNA of the CDR3 is TGTGCCAGCAGAGGTTCTTACCTCTATGGCTACACCTTC. Amino acids: CASRGSYLYGYTF.

This clonotype was detected a few times. The genes are TRBV5-1 and TRBJ2-1, with 9 nucleotides matching TRBD2. This CDR3 contains 20 residues. Per the germline V gene, CDR1 is SGHRS and CDR2 is YFSETQ. Trimming cost V 2 bases and J 2 bases; bases outside gene matches: 17. The CDR3, as DNA: TGCGCCAGCAGCTTCGGCCCGACTAGCGGAAAAAGCGGGCCCTACAATGAGCAGTTCTTC. This encodes CASSFGPTSGKSGPYNEQFF.

The rearrangement uses TRBV20-1 and TRBJ2-4; 12 bases fit TRBD2. The end of the DNA is better explained by TRBJ2-7, so the J call may be wrong. Germline-derived CDR1 and CDR2 are DFQATT and SNEGSKA (reference sequence). This CDR3 is built from 15 residues. The CDR3 loop is CSARALAGGAYEQYF. The CDR3 DNA follows: TGCAGTGCTAGAGCCCTAGCGGGGGGGGCCTACGAGCAGTACTTC.